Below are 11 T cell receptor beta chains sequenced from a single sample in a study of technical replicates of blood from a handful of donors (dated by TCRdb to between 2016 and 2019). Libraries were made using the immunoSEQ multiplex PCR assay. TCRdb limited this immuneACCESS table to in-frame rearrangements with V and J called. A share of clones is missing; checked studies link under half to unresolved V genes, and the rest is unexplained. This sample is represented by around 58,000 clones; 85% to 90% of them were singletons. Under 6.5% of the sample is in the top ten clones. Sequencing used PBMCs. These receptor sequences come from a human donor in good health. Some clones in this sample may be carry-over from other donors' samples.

Here the CDR3 reads CASRTTSTGANEQYF. CDR3 bases: TGCGCCAGCAGGACAACGTCGACAGGGGCTAACGAGCAGTACTTC. The V call is TRBV5-1, the J call TRBJ2-7, with 8 bases fitting TRBD1. V shed 5 bases, J shed 5 bases, and the junction held 12 bases outside the gene matches. The germline CDR1 and CDR2 sequences are SGHRS and YFSETQ. The CDR3 runs to 15 residues.

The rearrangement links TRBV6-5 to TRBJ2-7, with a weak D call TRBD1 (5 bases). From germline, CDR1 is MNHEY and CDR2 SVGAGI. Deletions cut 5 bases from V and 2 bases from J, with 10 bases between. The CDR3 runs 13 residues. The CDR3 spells CASSPPGTYEQYF. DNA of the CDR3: TGTGCCAGCAGTCCACCAGGGACCTACGAGCAGTACTTC.

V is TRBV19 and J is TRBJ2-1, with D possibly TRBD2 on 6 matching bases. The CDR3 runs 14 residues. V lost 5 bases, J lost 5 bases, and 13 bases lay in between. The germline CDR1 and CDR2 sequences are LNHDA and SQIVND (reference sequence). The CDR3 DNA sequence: TGTGCCAGTAGTTTGGGGGGAAGAAACAATGAGCAGTTCTTC. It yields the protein CASSLGGRNNEQFF. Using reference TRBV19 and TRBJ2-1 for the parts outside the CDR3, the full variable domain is DGGITQSPKYLFRKEGQNVTLSCEQNLNHDAMYWYRQDPGQGLRLIYYSQIVNDFQKGDIAEGYSVSREKKESFPLTVTSAQKNPTAFYLCASSLGGRNNEQFFGPGTRLTVL.

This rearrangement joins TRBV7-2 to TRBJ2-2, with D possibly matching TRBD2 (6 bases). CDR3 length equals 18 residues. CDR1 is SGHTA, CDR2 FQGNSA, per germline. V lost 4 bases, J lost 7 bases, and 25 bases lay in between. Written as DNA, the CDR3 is TGTGCCAGCAGCTCCACAGCCCGGGTGGGGGGTCTGGTCGGGGAGCTGTTTTTT. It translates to CASSSTARVGGLVGELFF.

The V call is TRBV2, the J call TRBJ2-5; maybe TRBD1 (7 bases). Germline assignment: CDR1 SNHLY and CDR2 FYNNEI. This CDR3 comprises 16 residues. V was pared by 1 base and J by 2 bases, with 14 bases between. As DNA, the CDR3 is TGTGCCAGCAGTGAAGGAGGAGGGGGCTTACAAGAGACCCAGTACTTC. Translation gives CASSEGGGGLQETQYF. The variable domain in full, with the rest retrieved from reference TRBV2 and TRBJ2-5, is EPEVTQTPSHQVTQMGQEVILRCVPISNHLYFYWYRQILGQKVEFLVSFYNNEISEKSEIFDDQFSVERPDGSNFTLKIRSTKLEDSAMYFCASSEGGGGLQETQYFGPGTRLLVL.

In DNA, the CDR3 is TGTGCCAGCAGGCGTCAGGATGGCTACACCTTC. This gives the protein CASRRQDGYTF. V is TRBV5-6 and J is TRBJ1-2; D remains unclear. The CDR3 runs to 11 residues. From germline, CDR1 is SGHDT and CDR2 YYEEEE. V was clipped by 5 bases and J by 6 bases, with 8 bases between them.

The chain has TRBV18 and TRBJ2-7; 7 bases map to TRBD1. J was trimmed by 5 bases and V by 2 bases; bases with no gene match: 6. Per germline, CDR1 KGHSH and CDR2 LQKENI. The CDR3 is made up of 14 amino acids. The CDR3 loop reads CASSPNRGVDEQYF. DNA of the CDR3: TGTGCCAGCTCACCAAACAGGGGTGTCGACGAGCAGTACTTC.

The CDR3 reads CASSLTWASGYTF. The CDR3 nucleotides read TGTGCCAGCAGCTTAACATGGGCGAGCGGCTACACCTTC. The V and J genes are TRBV7-3 and TRBJ1-2; no clear D gene. CDR3 length: 13 amino acids. In germline, CDR1 is SGHTA, CDR2 FQGTGA. V was shortened by 0 bases and J by 8 bases, with 10 bases between the two germline ends.

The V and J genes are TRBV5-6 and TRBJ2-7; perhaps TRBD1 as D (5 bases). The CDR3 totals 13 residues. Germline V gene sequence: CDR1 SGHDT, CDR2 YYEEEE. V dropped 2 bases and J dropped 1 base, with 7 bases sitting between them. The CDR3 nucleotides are TGTGCCAGCAGCTTAAGACAGTCCTACGAGCAGTACTTC. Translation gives CASSLRQSYEQYF.

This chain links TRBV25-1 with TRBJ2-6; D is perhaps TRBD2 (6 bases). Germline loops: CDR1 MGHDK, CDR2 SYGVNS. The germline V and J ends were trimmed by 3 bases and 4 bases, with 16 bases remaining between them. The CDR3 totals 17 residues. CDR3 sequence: CASSEEGGWRGANVLTF. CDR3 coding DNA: TGTGCCAGCAGTGAGGAGGGTGGGTGGAGAGGGGCCAACGTCCTGACTTTC.

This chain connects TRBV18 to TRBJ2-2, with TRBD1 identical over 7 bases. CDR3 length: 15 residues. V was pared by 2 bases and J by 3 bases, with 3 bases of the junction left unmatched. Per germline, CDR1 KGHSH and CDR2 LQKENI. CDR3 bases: TGTGCCAGCTCACCAGCCGGGACAGACACCGGGGAGCTGTTTTTT. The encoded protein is CASSPAGTDTGELFF.